The next 10 T cell receptor beta chains were all read from a single sample in a study of CD8+ T cells in alopecia areata. Extracted RNA was reverse transcribed into cDNA, the sequencing template. Generated by immunoSEQ multiplex PCR, the TCRdb table keeps only in-frame clones and is missing some. The sample yields under 95,000 clones, 70% to 80% seen once. Treatment in this sample: oral pan-JAK inhibitor, 5-10 mg twice daily. Sequences were derived from CD8+ T cells sorted from blood, sampled around week 44, from a patient treated with tofacitinib. All receptors come from a human donor with alopecia areata.

The J gene is TRBJ2-2, the V gene TRBV4-3; no reliable D call. V shed 3 bases and J shed 6 bases, with 8 bases lying between them. CDR1 is LGHNA, CDR2 YSLEER, per germline. The CDR3 has 13 amino acids. CDR3: CASSHDSAGELFF. In DNA form, the CDR3 reads TGCGCCAGCAGCCATGATAGTGCCGGGGAGCTGTTTTTT.

This clone was picked up a small number of times. The chain joins TRBV6-1 to TRBJ2-7, with D possibly matching TRBD1 (6 bases). Germline CDR1 reads MNHNS; CDR2 reads SASEGT. The CDR3 covers 15 residues. Deletions cut 5 bases from V and 0 bases from J, with 14 bases between. The CDR3 DNA reads TGTGCCAGCAGTTTATCCCCGGACAGCTCCTACGAGCAGTACTTC. As protein: CASSLSPDSSYEQYF.

The rearrangement joins TRBV5-1 to TRBJ2-1, with D possibly being TRBD1 (5 bases). The CDR3 consists of 12 residues. Trimming stripped 5 bases from V and 4 bases from J, with 7 bases between. The germline V gene encodes CDR1 SGHRS and CDR2 YFSETQ. This chain's CDR3 is CASRQAYNEQFF. In nucleotides, the CDR3 is TGCGCCAGCAGACAGGCTTACAATGAGCAGTTCTTC.

The chain recombines TRBV29-1 with TRBJ2-7, with 9 bases that match TRBD1. After removal of 5 bases from V and 4 bases from J, the junction contained 6 bases not matched to a gene. Looked up from germline, CDR1 is SQVTM and CDR2 is ANQGSEA. The CDR3 length is 13 residues. The CDR3 DNA reads as TGCAGCGTTACAGGGGGCAAGCCGTACGAGCAGTACTTC. Its protein is CSVTGGKPYEQYF.

The chain employs TRBV13 and TRBJ1-1; 8 bases align to TRBD1. CDR3 size: 14 residues. The trim removed 5 bases at V and 3 bases at J, leaving 5 bases unmatched. Germline CDR1 PRHDT, CDR2 FYEKMQ (reference sequence). The CDR3 reads CASSTTGGDTEAFF. Written as DNA, the CDR3 is TGTGCCAGCAGCACCACAGGGGGGGACACTGAAGCTTTCTTT.

As for this clone: The same CDR3 also results from other DNA sequences found in this sample. This chain connects TRBV29-1 to TRBJ2-2; no reliable D call. In germline, CDR1 is SQVTM, CDR2 ANQGSEA. The CDR3 contains 11 residues. V was cut by 0 bases and J by 9 bases, with 5 bases left in between. The CDR3 region is CSVEEEWELFF. CDR3 DNA: TGCAGCGTTGAAGAGGAATGGGAGCTGTTTTTT.

The chain employs TRBV28 and TRBJ1-5; D unresolved. The CDR3 loop spans 12 amino acids. Trimming pared 8 bases from V and 4 bases from J, leaving 9 bases between. Per germline, CDR1 MDHEN and CDR2 SYDVKM. In nucleotides, the CDR3 is TGTGCCAGCCGCCCCGGGAATCAGCCCCAGCATTTT. Protein sequence: CASRPGNQPQHF.

This clone was seen only a few times. V usage is TRBV7-9 and J usage is TRBJ2-2, with D perhaps TRBD1 or TRBD2 (5 bases each). Germline V CDR1 and CDR2: SEHNR, FQNEAQ (reference sequence). CDR3 length equals 14 residues. Trimming removed 5 bases at V and 2 bases at J, with 9 bases between. The CDR3: CASSRDRNTGELFF. The CDR3 DNA is TGTGCCAGCAGCAGGGACCGAAACACCGGGGAGCTGTTTTTT.

The V call is TRBV20-1, the J call TRBJ2-1; D uncertain. This CDR3 is built from 10 residues. Germline V CDR1 and CDR2: DFQATT, SNEGSKA (reference sequence). The V gene lost 0 bases and the J gene lost 7 bases, with 1 base spanning the gap. CDR3 DNA sequence: TGCAGTGCTAGAGATAATGAGCAGTTCTTC. Its protein is CSARDNEQFF.

CDR3 amino acids: CAISAGGQETQYF. CDR3 nucleotides: TGTGCCATCAGCGCTGGGGGACAAGAGACCCAGTACTTC. The rearrangement links TRBV10-3 to TRBJ2-5, with D possibly being TRBD1 or TRBD2 (5 bases each). CDR1 is ENHRY and CDR2 is SYGVKD in the germline V gene. V dropped 6 bases and J dropped 2 bases, with 10 bases sitting between them. The CDR3 extends over 13 amino acids.